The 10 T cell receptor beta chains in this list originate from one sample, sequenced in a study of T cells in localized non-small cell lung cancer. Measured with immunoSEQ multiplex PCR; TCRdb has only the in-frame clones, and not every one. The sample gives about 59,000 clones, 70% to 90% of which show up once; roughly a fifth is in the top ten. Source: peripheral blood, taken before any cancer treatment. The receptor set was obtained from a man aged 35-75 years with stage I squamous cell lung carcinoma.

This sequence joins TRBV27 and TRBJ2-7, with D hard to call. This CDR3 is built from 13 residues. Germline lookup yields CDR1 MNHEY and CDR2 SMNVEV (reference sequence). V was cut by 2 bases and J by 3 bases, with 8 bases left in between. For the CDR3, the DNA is TGTGCCAGCAGTTTAGGGCCGGTCTACGAGCAGTACTTC. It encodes CASSLGPVYEQYF.

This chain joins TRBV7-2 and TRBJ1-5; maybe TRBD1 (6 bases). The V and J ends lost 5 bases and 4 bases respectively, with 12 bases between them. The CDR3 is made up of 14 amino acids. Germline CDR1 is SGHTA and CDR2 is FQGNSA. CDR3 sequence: CASSERGGNQPQHF. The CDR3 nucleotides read TGTGCCAGCAGCGAGAGGGGGGGTAATCAGCCCCAGCATTTT.

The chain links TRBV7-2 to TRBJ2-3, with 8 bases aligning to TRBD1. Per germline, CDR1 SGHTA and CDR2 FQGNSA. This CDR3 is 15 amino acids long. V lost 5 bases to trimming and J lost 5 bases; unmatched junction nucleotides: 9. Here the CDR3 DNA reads TGTGCCAGCAGCAACACCGGACAGGGTGGAGATACGCAGTATTTT. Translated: CASSNTGQGGDTQYF.

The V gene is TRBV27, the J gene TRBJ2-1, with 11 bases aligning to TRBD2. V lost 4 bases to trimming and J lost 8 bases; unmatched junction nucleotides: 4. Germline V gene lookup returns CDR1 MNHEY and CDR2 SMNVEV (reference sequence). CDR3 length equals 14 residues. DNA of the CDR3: TGTGCCAGCAGTTCAGGGACTAGCGGTTATGAGCAGTTCTTC. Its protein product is CASSSGTSGYEQFF.

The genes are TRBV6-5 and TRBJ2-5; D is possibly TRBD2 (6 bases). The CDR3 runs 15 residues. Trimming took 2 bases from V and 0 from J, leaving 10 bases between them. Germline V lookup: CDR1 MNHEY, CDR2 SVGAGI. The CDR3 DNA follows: TGTGCCAGCAGTTACCGGGGGAGCAACCAAGAGACCCAGTACTTC. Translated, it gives CASSYRGSNQETQYF.

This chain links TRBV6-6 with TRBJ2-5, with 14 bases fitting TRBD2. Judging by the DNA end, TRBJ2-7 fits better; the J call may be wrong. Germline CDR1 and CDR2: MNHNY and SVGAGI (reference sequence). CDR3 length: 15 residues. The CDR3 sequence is CASSSWTSGRYEQYF. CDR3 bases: TGTGCCAGCAGTTCCTGGACTAGCGGGAGGTACGAGCAGTACTTC.

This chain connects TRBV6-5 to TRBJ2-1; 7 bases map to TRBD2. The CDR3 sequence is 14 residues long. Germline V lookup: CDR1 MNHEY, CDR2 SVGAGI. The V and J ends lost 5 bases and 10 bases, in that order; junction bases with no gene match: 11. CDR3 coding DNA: TGTGCCAGCAGTCAGGGAGGGCCGGGGAAAGAGCAGTTCTTC. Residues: CASSQGGPGKEQFF.

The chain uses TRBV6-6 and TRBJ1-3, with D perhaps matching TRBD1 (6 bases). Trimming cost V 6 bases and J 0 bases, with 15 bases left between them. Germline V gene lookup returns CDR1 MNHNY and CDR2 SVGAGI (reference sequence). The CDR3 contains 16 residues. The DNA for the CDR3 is TGTGCCAGCAGCGCACCAGGGGTGTCCTCTGGAAACACCATATATTTT. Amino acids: CASSAPGVSSGNTIYF.

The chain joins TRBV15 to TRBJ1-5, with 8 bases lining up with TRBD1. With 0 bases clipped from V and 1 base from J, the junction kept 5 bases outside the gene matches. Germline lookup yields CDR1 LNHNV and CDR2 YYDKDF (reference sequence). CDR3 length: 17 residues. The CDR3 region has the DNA TGTGCCACCAGCAGAGACAGGACAGGGTCGAGCAATCAGCCCCAGCATTTT. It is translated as CATSRDRTGSSNQPQHF.

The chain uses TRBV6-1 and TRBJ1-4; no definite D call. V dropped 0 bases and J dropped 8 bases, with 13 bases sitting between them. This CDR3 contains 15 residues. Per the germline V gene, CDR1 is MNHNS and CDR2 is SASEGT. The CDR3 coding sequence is TGTGCCAGCAGTGAAGCCCCCGATCCGTACGAAAAACTGTTTTTT. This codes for CASSEAPDPYEKLFF.